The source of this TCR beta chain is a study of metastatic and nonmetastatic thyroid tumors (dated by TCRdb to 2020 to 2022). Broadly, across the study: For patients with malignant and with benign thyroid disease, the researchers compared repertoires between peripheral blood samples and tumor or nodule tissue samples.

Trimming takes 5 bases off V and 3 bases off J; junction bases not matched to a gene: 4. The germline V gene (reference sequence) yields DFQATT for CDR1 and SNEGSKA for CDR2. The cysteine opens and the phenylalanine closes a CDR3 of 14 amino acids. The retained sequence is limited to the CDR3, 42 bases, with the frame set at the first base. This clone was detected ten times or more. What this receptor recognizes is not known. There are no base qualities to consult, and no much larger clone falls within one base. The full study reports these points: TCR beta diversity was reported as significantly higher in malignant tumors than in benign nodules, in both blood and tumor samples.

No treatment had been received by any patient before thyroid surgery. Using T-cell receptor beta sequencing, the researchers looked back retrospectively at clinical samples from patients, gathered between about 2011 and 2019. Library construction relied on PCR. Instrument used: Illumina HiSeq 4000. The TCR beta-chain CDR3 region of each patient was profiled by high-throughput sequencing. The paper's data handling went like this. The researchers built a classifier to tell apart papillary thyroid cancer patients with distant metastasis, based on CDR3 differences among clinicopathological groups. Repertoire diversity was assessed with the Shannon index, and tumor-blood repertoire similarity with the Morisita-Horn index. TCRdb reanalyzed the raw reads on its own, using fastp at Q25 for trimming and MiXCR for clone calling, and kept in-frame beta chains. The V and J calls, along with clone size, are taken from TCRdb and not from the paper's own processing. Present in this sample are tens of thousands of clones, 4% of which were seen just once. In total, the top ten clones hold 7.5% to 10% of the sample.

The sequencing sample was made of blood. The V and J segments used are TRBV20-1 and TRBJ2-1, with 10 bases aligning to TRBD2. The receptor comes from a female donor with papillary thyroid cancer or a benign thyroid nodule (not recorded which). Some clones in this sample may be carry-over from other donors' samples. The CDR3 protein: CSARRLAGYNEQFF. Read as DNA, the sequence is TGCAGTGCTCGTAGACTAGCGGGCTACAATGAGCAGTTCTTC.